This entry is about one T cell receptor beta chain. A much more abundant neighbour one base away suggests this may be a read error. TCRdb fed the reads into MiXCR, producing one record per CDR3 protein. The table shows roughly 320,000 distinct CDR3 sequences, with 9.6% occurring only once. The data stem from a study of T cell repertoires in cytomegalovirus infection. This CDR3 has 16 residues. CDR1 and CDR2 from the germline V gene are SGHDT and YYEEEE. Trimming stripped 4 bases from V and 7 bases from J, with 18 bases between. This receptor was identified in a human donor in good health (CMV status not recorded). Some clones in this sample may be carry-over from other donors' samples. Sequencing input: PBMCs. V and J are TRBV5-6 and TRBJ1-6; D is possibly TRBD1 (6 bases). Written as DNA, the CDR3 is TGTGCCAGCAGCCAGAACCCAGGGGTTGGAAATTCACCCCTCCACTTT. It codes for CASSQNPGVGNSPLHF.